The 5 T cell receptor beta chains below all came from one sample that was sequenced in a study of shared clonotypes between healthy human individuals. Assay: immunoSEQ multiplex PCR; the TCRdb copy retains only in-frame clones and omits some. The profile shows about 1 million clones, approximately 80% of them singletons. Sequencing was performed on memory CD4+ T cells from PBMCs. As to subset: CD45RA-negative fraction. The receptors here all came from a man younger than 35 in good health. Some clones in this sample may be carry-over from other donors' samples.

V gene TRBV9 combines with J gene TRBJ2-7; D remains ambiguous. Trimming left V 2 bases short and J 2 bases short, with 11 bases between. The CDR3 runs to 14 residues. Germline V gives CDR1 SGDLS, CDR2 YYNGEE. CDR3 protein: CASSVTSIPYEQYF. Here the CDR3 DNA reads TGTGCCAGCAGCGTGACGTCTATACCCTACGAGCAGTACTTC.

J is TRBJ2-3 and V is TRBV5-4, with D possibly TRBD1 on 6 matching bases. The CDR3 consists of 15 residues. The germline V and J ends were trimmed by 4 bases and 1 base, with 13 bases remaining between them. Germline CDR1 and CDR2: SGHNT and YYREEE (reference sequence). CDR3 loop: CASSRGGSGTDTQYF. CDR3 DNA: TGTGCCAGCAGCCGAGGGGGATCGGGCACAGATACGCAGTATTTT.

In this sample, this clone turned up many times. CDR3 loop: CSVAYRDQPQHF. The DNA of the CDR3 is TGCAGCGTTGCTTACAGGGATCAGCCCCAGCATTTT. This sequence joins TRBV29-1 and TRBJ1-5; TRBD1 is a possible D gene (6 bases). CDR1 is SQVTM, CDR2 ANQGSEA, per germline. Trimming stripped 4 bases from V and 5 bases from J, with 9 bases between. The CDR3 has 12 residues.

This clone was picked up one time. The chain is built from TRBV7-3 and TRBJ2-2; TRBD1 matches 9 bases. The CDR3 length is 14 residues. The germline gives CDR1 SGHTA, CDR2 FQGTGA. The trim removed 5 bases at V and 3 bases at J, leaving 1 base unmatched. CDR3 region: CASSRDRDTGELFF. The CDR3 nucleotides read TGTGCCAGCAGCCGGGACAGGGACACCGGGGAGCTGTTTTTT.

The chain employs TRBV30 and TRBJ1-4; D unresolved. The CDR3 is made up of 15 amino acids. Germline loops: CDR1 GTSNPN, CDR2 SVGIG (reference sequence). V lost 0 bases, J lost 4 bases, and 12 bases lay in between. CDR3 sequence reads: CAWSVPWADNEKLFF. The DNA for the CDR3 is TGTGCCTGGAGTGTCCCCTGGGCAGATAATGAAAAACTGTTTTTT.